Below, 7 T cell receptor beta chains from the same sample are listed, as sequenced in a study of T cell repertoires in cytomegalovirus infection. One entry per CDR3 protein, called by TCRdb with MiXCR from the reads. In the table there are around 490,000 distinct CDR3 sequences, about a quarter of which are singletons. The material sequenced was PBMCs. Source of these receptors: a human donor in good health (CMV status not recorded). Some clones in this sample may be carry-over from other donors' samples.

The chain employs TRBV12-3 or TRBV12-4 and TRBJ1-5, with a tentative D call TRBD1 (5 bases). The CDR3 length is 14 residues. Trimming removed 6 bases from V and 0 bases from J, with 9 bases in between. The CDR3 reads CASSKGVSNQPQHF. The CDR3 DNA is TGTGCCAGCAGCAAAGGGGTTAGCAATCAGCCCCAGCATTTT.

The V gene is TRBV27, the J gene TRBJ2-4; D may be TRBD2 (7 bases). Germline V gene data show CDR1 as MNHEY and CDR2 as SMNVEV (reference sequence). V lost 6 bases to trimming and J lost 4 bases, with 13 bases between them. The CDR3 totals 14 residues. The CDR3 nucleotides are TGTGCCAGCAGCTACAGCGGGACAAAAAACATTCAGTACTTC. This encodes CASSYSGTKNIQYF.

Only a few counts were recorded for this clonotype. The chain carries TRBV30 and TRBJ2-2; D is unclear. This CDR3 spans 12 amino acids. Germline assignment: CDR1 GTSNPN and CDR2 SVGIG (reference sequence). The ends were cut back, 4 bases at V and 7 bases at J, with 10 bases in the middle. CDR3: CAWKPWVGELFF. CDR3 sequence (DNA): TGTGCCTGGAAACCTTGGGTCGGGGAGCTGTTTTTT. Drawing the rest from reference TRBV30 and TRBJ2-2, the complete variable domain is SQTIHQWPATLVQPVGSPLSLECTVEGTSNPNLYWYRQAAGRGLQLLFYSVGIGQISSEVPQNLSASRPQDRQFILSSKKLLLSDSGFYLCAWKPWVGELFFGEGSRLTVL.

The V call is TRBV6-5, the J call TRBJ1-5, with 7 bases matching TRBD1. The J segment lost 4 bases and the V segment lost 2 bases, leaving 2 bases of the junction unmatched. This CDR3 has 14 residues. CDR1 and CDR2 (germline): MNHEY, SVGAGI. Here the CDR3 DNA reads TGTGCCAGCAGTTACGGGGACAGAAATCAGCCCCAGCATTTT. Translating it yields CASSYGDRNQPQHF.

Details on this clonotype: Here the CDR3 omits its conserved ending phenylalanine or tryptophan, so a read error is the likely source. This chain links TRBV12-5 with TRBJ1-5; D not resolved. Germline V CDR1 and CDR2: LGHNT, FRNRAP. Trimming shortened V by 4 bases and J by 1 base, and 2 bases separated the two germline ends. The CDR3 is made up of 12 amino acids. This chain's CDR3 is CASGSSNQPQHY. CDR3 nucleotides: TGTGCTAGTGGTTCCAGCAATCAGCCCCAGCATTAT.

The chain is built from TRBV12-3 or TRBV12-4 and TRBJ2-7; no firm D call. The CDR3 runs 12 residues. The V end was cut by 5 bases, the J end by 3 bases, with 8 bases between. The CDR3 nucleotides read TGTGCCAGCAGTATCAACAGCTACGAGCAGTACTTC. Residues: CASSINSYEQYF.

This chain links TRBV7-3 with TRBJ2-3, with D uncertain. Trimming shortened V by 4 bases and J by 7 bases, and 18 bases separated the two germline ends. Germline V gene data show CDR1 as SGHTA and CDR2 as FQGTGA. The CDR3 is 15 amino acids. The DNA for the CDR3 is TGTGCCAGCAGCTCCCCCCGGCAGGAAGGGCATACGCAGTATTTT. Its translation is CASSSPRQEGHTQYF. Complete variable domain (other parts from reference TRBV7-3 and TRBJ2-3): GAGVSQTPSNKVTEKGKYVELRCDPISGHTALYWYRQSLGQGPEFLIYFQGTGAADDSGLPNDRFFAVRPEGSVSTLKIQRTERGDSAVYLCASSSPRQEGHTQYFGPGTRLTVL.